These 32 T cell receptor beta chains came from one sample sequenced in a study of T cell repertoires in aging, cancer and after chemotherapy. TRB rearrangements spanning V, D and J were amplified using mixed TRB-A/B primers. TCRdb processed the multiplex PCR reads anew with MiXCR; each CDR3 protein has one entry. The table lists about 11,000 distinct CDR3 sequences, roughly 25% of them singletons. TCR beta rearrangements were amplified from peripheral blood genomic DNA. Sample: blood. These TCRs come from a human donor in good health.

This clonotype occurred a few times. The gene calls are TRBV20-1 and TRBJ2-3, with TRBD2 matching 13 bases. CDR1 DFQATT and CDR2 SNEGSKA come from the germline V gene (reference sequence). Trimming at V came to 6 bases and at J to 4 bases, leaving 7 bases not matched to a gene. The CDR3 has 15 residues. CDR3 sequence reads: CSADTSGGGSDTQYF. The CDR3 DNA sequence: TGCAGTGCAGACACTAGCGGGGGGGGGTCAGATACGCAGTATTTT.

The CDR3 spells CASSMDRLGFYEQYF. CDR3 bases: TGTGCCAGTAGTATGGACAGATTGGGGTTCTACGAGCAGTACTTC. The rearrangement joins TRBV19 to TRBJ2-7; TRBD1 is a possible D gene (6 bases). CDR1 and CDR2 (germline): LNHDA, SQIVND (reference sequence). The CDR3 sequence is 15 residues long. Trimming removed 3 bases at V and 3 bases at J, with 15 bases between.

Only a few counts were recorded for this clonotype. The gene calls are TRBV20-1 and TRBJ2-5; D may match TRBD1 or TRBD2 (5 bases each). Trimming took off 1 base at V and 1 base at J, with 13 bases between the two ends. The CDR3 covers 15 residues. The germline gives CDR1 DFQATT, CDR2 SNEGSKA (reference sequence). CDR3 sequence: CSARVGAGFQETQYF. The CDR3 bases are TGCAGTGCTAGAGTTGGGGCGGGCTTCCAAGAGACCCAGTACTTC.

The V and J genes are TRBV28 and TRBJ1-2; D remains unclear. The V gene lost 3 bases and the J gene lost 6 bases, with 17 bases spanning the gap. The V gene's germline CDR1 is MDHEN and CDR2 SYDVKM. The CDR3 runs 15 residues. The CDR3, as DNA: TGTGCCAGCAGTTTTTTAATGGGAGTAAGGGATGGCTACACCTTC. The encoded protein is CASSFLMGVRDGYTF.

The chain recombines TRBV6-2 or TRBV6-3 with TRBJ1-5; 7 nucleotides agree with TRBD1. CDR1 MNHEY and CDR2 SVGEGT come from the germline V gene. V shed 7 bases and J 4 bases; nucleotides not matched to a gene: 1. CDR3 length: 12 residues. CDR3 region: CASMGQNQPQHF. In nucleotides, the CDR3 is TGTGCCAGCATGGGACAGAATCAGCCCCAGCATTTT.

The chain couples TRBV5-6 to TRBJ2-1; a weak D match, TRBD2 (5 bases). The germline gives CDR1 SGHDT, CDR2 YYEEEE. V lost 1 base and J 6 bases, leaving 17 bases between the germline ends. This CDR3 comprises 16 residues. The CDR3 spells CASSLQLALSGNEQFF. CDR3 coding DNA: TGTGCCAGCAGCTTGCAGCTAGCCCTTTCAGGCAATGAGCAGTTCTTC.

The V call is TRBV12-3 or TRBV12-4, the J call TRBJ1-2; 8 bases are shared with TRBD1. V was clipped by 2 bases and J by 8 bases; unmatched bases: 10. The CDR3 has 15 amino acids. The CDR3 reads CASSLRESTGEGYTF. CDR3 DNA sequence: TGTGCCAGCAGTTTAAGGGAGTCGACAGGGGAGGGCTACACCTTC.

This clonotype is medium-sized within its sample. The chain uses TRBV6-5 and TRBJ1-2, with no clear D. Trimming shortened V by 2 bases and J by 6 bases, and 7 bases separated the two germline ends. Germline CDR1 is MNHEY and CDR2 is SVGAGI. The CDR3 is made up of 12 amino acids. The CDR3 is CASSYGGHGYTF. CDR3 coding DNA: TGTGCCAGCAGTTACGGCGGGCATGGCTACACCTTC.

This clonotype was counted a few times. This chain links TRBV27 with TRBJ1-1; a possible D gene is TRBD1 (5 bases). Germline V gives CDR1 MNHEY, CDR2 SMNVEV (reference sequence). The CDR3 runs to 15 residues. Trimming cost V 3 bases and J 3 bases, with 14 bases left between them. The CDR3 nucleotides are TGTGCCAGCAGTTTCCGAGGGGTTCAGGACACTGAAGCTTTCTTT. This sequence encodes CASSFRGVQDTEAFF.

This clonotype ranks as medium-sized. The V and J genes are TRBV27 and TRBJ2-3; D tentatively reads TRBD1 or TRBD2 (5 bases each). In germline, CDR1 is MNHEY, CDR2 SMNVEV (reference sequence). The CDR3 is 16 residues long. V lost 6 bases and J lost 1, with 17 bases in between. The CDR3 DNA is TGTGCCAGCAGGGGGTGGGGGAACTCCCGCACAGATACGCAGTATTTT. Amino acids: CASRGWGNSRTDTQYF.

This clonotype came up a few times. V is TRBV5-1 and J is TRBJ2-3; TRBD2 is a possible D gene (6 bases). Trimming removed 2 bases at V and 5 bases at J, with 15 bases between. This CDR3 spans 15 amino acids. Germline-derived CDR1 and CDR2 are SGHRS and YFSETQ. CDR3 sequence: CASSLLGARGDTQYF. As DNA, the CDR3 is TGCGCCAGCAGCTTACTTGGGGCGCGGGGAGATACGCAGTATTTT.

V usage is TRBV10-3 and J usage is TRBJ2-5; 7 bases align to TRBD2. Losses at the gene ends were 4 bases for V and 3 bases for J; bases not matched to a gene: 8. The CDR3 spans 15 residues. The germline CDR1 and CDR2 sequences are ENHRY and SYGVKD. As DNA, the CDR3 is TGTGCCATCAGTGGGGAACTTGGGGGGGAAGAGACCCAGTACTTC. As protein: CAISGELGGEETQYF.

The rearrangement uses TRBV20-1 and TRBJ1-1; 9 bases agree with TRBD1. After removal of 0 bases from V and 4 bases from J, the junction contained 6 bases not matched to a gene. The CDR3 contains 15 residues. The germline V gene has CDR1 DFQATT and CDR2 SNEGSKA (reference sequence). CDR3 region: CSARDPGQGSTEAFF. The CDR3 DNA sequence: TGCAGTGCTAGAGACCCGGGACAGGGAAGCACTGAAGCTTTCTTT.

This chain joins TRBV4-1 and TRBJ2-5; D assignment may be TRBD1 or TRBD2 (6 bases each). The CDR3 length is 16 residues. The V gene's germline CDR1 is MGHRA and CDR2 YSYEKL. V was clipped by 0 bases and J by 5 bases, with 16 bases between them. CDR3 coding DNA: TGCGCCAGCAGCCAAGAACTAATGGGGGGCCCGGAGACCCAGTACTTC. Protein product: CASSQELMGGPETQYF.

There are a few counts of this clonotype. The J gene is TRBJ2-1, the V gene TRBV12-3 or TRBV12-4, with TRBD2 matching over 8 bases. The CDR3 loop spans 17 amino acids. J lost 6 bases, V lost 7 bases, and 17 bases had no gene match. DNA for the CDR3: TGTGCCAGCACCACTTCTGGCGGGGGGACCCGTGGCAATGAGCAGTTCTTC. It is translated as CASTTSGGGTRGNEQFF.

This clonotype was seen a few times. This chain joins TRBV11-2 and TRBJ1-1; D call uncertain. Germline V gene data show CDR1 as SGHAT and CDR2 as FQNNGV. CDR3 length: 12 residues. V was clipped by 3 bases and J by 5 bases, with 7 bases between them. The CDR3 protein is CASSFSGTEAFF. Written as DNA, the CDR3 is TGTGCCAGCAGCTTTTCCGGGACTGAAGCTTTCTTT.

By share, this clonotype counts as medium-sized. The J gene is TRBJ2-5, the V gene TRBV7-2; TRBD2 matches at 11 bases. This CDR3 is built from 14 residues. Trimming cost V 5 bases and J 4 bases; bases outside gene matches: 3. Looked up from germline, CDR1 is SGHTA and CDR2 is FQGNSA. The CDR3 nucleotides are TGTGCCAGCAGCGTTAGCGGGGGGGCAGAGACCCAGTACTTC. As protein: CASSVSGGAETQYF.

This clonotype appeared a single time. V usage is TRBV11-1 and J usage is TRBJ2-5, with D possibly matching TRBD2 (7 bases). Germline assignment: CDR1 SGHAT and CDR2 FQDESV (reference sequence). The CDR3 is 16 residues long. Trimming removed 3 bases from V and 4 bases from J, with 18 bases in between. This CDR3 reads CASSFGGGRYTETQYF. The CDR3 DNA reads TGTGCCAGCAGCTTTGGGGGGGGGCGGTACACAGAGACCCAGTACTTC.

The V gene is TRBV20-1, the J gene TRBJ2-1; D unclear. The V gene lost 0 bases and the J gene lost 3 bases, with 12 bases spanning the gap. The CDR3 consists of 15 residues. CDR1 is DFQATT, CDR2 SNEGSKA, per germline (reference sequence). The CDR3 spells CSARDLRVSYNEQFF. Here the CDR3 DNA reads TGCAGTGCTAGAGATCTTAGGGTGAGCTACAATGAGCAGTTCTTC.

By sample share, this clonotype is medium-sized. The chain uses TRBV7-2 and TRBJ2-5; no firm D call. CDR1 is SGHTA and CDR2 is FQGNSA in the germline V gene. The CDR3 contains 11 residues. V lost 4 bases, J lost 7 bases, and 7 bases lay in between. CDR3 in amino acids: CASSSSGTQYF. CDR3 nucleotide sequence: TGTGCCAGCAGCTCTAGTGGGACCCAGTACTTC.

This chain joins TRBV20-1 and TRBJ2-5; 9 bases are shared with TRBD1. V shed 6 bases and J 2 bases; nucleotides not matched to a gene: 4. Germline CDR1 reads DFQATT; CDR2 reads SNEGSKA (reference sequence). This CDR3 contains 13 residues. DNA for the CDR3: TGCAGTGCCCCCGACAGGGGGCAAGAGACCCAGTACTTC. This codes for CSAPDRGQETQYF.

This clonotype showed up just a few times. The chain has TRBV6-4 and TRBJ1-2, with TRBD1 matching 10 bases. Germline CDR1 is MRHNA and CDR2 is SNTAGT. V trimming: 7 bases; J trimming: 3 bases; junction bases outside the gene matches: 5. The CDR3 length is 14 residues. The CDR3 here is CASKPGQGDYGYTF. The CDR3 coding sequence is TGTGCCAGCAAGCCCGGACAGGGGGACTATGGCTACACCTTC.

The chain joins TRBV6-5 to TRBJ1-6, with a weak D call TRBD1 (5 bases). V lost 7 bases and J lost 5, with 15 bases in between. The germline V gene has CDR1 MNHEY and CDR2 SVGAGI. This CDR3 comprises 15 residues. In DNA form, the CDR3 reads TGTGCCAGCACTCTACCAGGGTCCCATAATTCACCCCTCCACTTT. Protein product: CASTLPGSHNSPLHF.

This clonotype was found a few times. V and J are TRBV5-1 and TRBJ2-7; D possibly corresponds to TRBD2 (5 bases). CDR3 length equals 16 residues. V gave up 7 bases and J gave up 6 bases, with 26 bases separating them. Germline CDR1 and CDR2: SGHRS and YFSETQ. CDR3 DNA: TGCGCCAGCGAAAGACTTCCGAGGGTTGGTAAGAGCGAGCAGTACTTC. It is translated as CASERLPRVGKSEQYF.

On this clonotype: A single base separates this from a much larger clone, so it may be a read error. The rearrangement uses TRBV7-6 and TRBJ2-5; the match to TRBD2 covers 9 bases. Per the germline V gene, CDR1 is SGHVS and CDR2 is FNYEAQ. The ends lost 6 bases at V and 1 base at J; junction bases unmatched: 18. The CDR3 length is 19 residues. DNA of the CDR3: TGTGCCAGCAGTGCTAATATAGCGGGGGCGCGCTTATCCCAAGAGACCCAGTACTTC. The encoded protein is CASSANIAGARLSQETQYF.

This clonotype is labeled as medium-sized. V is TRBV29-1 and J is TRBJ1-2, with 9 bases identical to TRBD1. This CDR3 has 12 amino acids. In germline, CDR1 is SQVTM, CDR2 ANQGSEA. The junction had 3 bases not matched to a gene; V was cut back by 6 bases and J by 4 bases. CDR3 protein: CSVGDRVYGYTF. DNA of the CDR3: TGCAGCGTGGGGGACAGGGTCTATGGCTACACCTTC. Full variable domain (rest looked up from reference TRBV29-1 and TRBJ1-2): SAVISQKPSRDICQRGTSLTIQCQVDSQVTMMFWYRQQPGQSLTLIATANQGSEATYESGFVIDKFPISRPNLTFSTLTVSNMSPEDSSIYLCSVGDRVYGYTFGSGTRLTVV.

This clonotype was seen a few times. The V call is TRBV27, the J call TRBJ2-3; TRBD2 agrees at 14 bases. The CDR3 runs to 17 residues. CDR1 and CDR2 from the germline V gene are MNHEY and SMNVEV (reference sequence). V lost 5 bases, J lost 9 bases, and 13 bases stayed unmatched. The CDR3: CASSTGLAGGQQRTQYF. Written as DNA, the CDR3 is TGTGCCAGCAGTACCGGACTAGCGGGGGGTCAGCAGAGGACGCAGTATTTT.

The V gene is TRBV5-1, the J gene TRBJ1-2, with D perhaps matching TRBD1 (6 bases). V lost 7 bases to trimming and J lost 7 bases, with 23 bases between them. The germline V gene encodes CDR1 SGHRS and CDR2 YFSETQ. The CDR3 covers 15 residues. CDR3 residues: CASRPLGTGAIGYTF. CDR3 DNA: TGCGCCAGCCGACCTCTGGGGACGGGGGCGATTGGCTACACCTTC.

This clonotype occurred a few times. This chain joins TRBV7-9 and TRBJ2-2, with D tentatively TRBD1 (6 bases). This CDR3 is 14 amino acids long. V dropped 5 bases and J dropped 7 bases, with 14 bases sitting between them. Germline V gene sequence: CDR1 SEHNR, CDR2 FQNEAQ (reference sequence). CDR3 in DNA: TGTGCCAGCAGCCCCGGGACAATCATCGGGGAGCTGTTTTTT. It yields the protein CASSPGTIIGELFF.

CDR3 coding DNA: TGTGCCAGCAGCAAGGTCAGCTTAGCGGATCTTTACAATGAGCAGTTCTTC. It specifies CASSKVSLADLYNEQFF. The V gene is TRBV5-6, the J gene TRBJ2-1, with D possibly being TRBD2 (6 bases). V gave up 4 bases and J gave up 4 bases, with 21 bases separating them. The CDR3 covers 17 residues. Germline V gene sequence: CDR1 SGHDT, CDR2 YYEEEE.

This clonotype was seen a handful of times. The chain links TRBV6-5 to TRBJ2-3; D might be TRBD1 or TRBD2, each matching 5 bases. Germline loops: CDR1 MNHEY, CDR2 SVGAGI. The CDR3 covers 17 residues. Between the trimmed V and J ends, which lost 6 bases and 0 bases, there was a span of 19 bases. In DNA, the CDR3 is TGTGCCAGCAGCCGCGTGAGGGGCCCTGATAGCACAGATACGCAGTATTTT. Translating gives CASSRVRGPDSTDTQYF.

This clonotype was observed a handful of times. CDR3 protein: CASSSFASGGRGNIQYF. In DNA, the CDR3 is TGTGCCAGCAGTTCCTTTGCTAGCGGGGGTCGGGGAAACATTCAGTACTTC. This rearrangement joins TRBV6-2 or TRBV6-3 to TRBJ2-4; 10 bases are shared with TRBD2. CDR3 length: 17 amino acids. The V segment lost 4 bases and the J segment 6 bases; nucleotides outside the gene matches: 12. The germline V gene encodes CDR1 MNHEY and CDR2 SVGEGT.